This T cell receptor (beta chain) comes out of a study of cytomegalovirus exposure and HLA in healthy donors. The donors were healthy bone marrow donors. Primers for the PCR totalled 60 Vbeta and 13 Jbeta. Assay used: immunoSEQ multiplex PCR; TCRdb lists only in-frame clones, some missing. The sample lists fewer than 250,000 clones; 82% were seen once. The specimen was PBMCs. The source is a middle-aged man in good health and CMV-seropositive.

The CDR3: CASSQDRRGPEETQYF. The CDR3 DNA reads as TGTGCCAGCAGCCAAGATCGCAGGGGGCCGGAAGAGACCCAGTACTTC. The chain couples TRBV4-2 to TRBJ2-5; TRBD1 aligns across 8 bases. This CDR3 contains 16 residues. Germline CDR1 is LGHNA and CDR2 is YNFKEQ. The V segment lost 0 bases and the J segment 3 bases; nucleotides outside the gene matches: 6.